The T cell receptor (beta chain) under discussion was sequenced for a study of graft-versus-host responses after intestinal transplantation. Study-wide points: GvH clonotypes were identified within recipient marrow, with a subset emerging first in ileum or blood.

This CDR3 contains 15 residues. Trimming cost V 7 bases and J 9 bases, with 19 bases left between them. In germline, CDR1 is LNHDA, CDR2 SQIVND (reference sequence). Notes on this clone: The antigen is undetermined.

Generated by immunoSEQ multiplex PCR, the TCRdb table keeps only in-frame clones and is missing some. Among around 100,000 clones listed, 75% to 95% were seen once. The source is a human donor who was the organ donor for an intestinal transplant. The V and J genes are TRBV19 and TRBJ1-6, with D possibly TRBD1 on 5 matching bases. The sample in question was unstimulated CD4+ T cells sorted from spleen or lymph node cells, obtained before transplant. The CDR3 here is CASNDRLDSGSPLHF. DNA for the CDR3: TGTGCCAGTAATGACAGACTCGATTCAGGTTCACCCCTCCACTTT.